This paragraph covers one T cell receptor beta chain sequence. Its target is unknown. This entry belongs to a study of CD8+ T cells in alopecia areata. Study results and caveats: Alopecia totalis/universalis scalp especially showed more expanded CD8+ clones than normal scalp. Mice showed TCR sharing more clearly than patients did, possibly owing to HLA.

Following extraction, RNA underwent reverse transcription to cDNA, which served as the sequencing template. Generated by immunoSEQ multiplex PCR, the TCRdb table keeps only in-frame clones and is missing some. Here the sample spans around 50,000 clones, around 96% being singletons. The CDR3 is made up of 14 amino acids. Per germline, CDR1 SQVTM and CDR2 ANQGSEA. V was cut by 7 bases and J by 5 bases, with 17 bases left in between. The J gene is TRBJ2-2, the V gene TRBV29-1; D remains unclear. The sequencing used CD8+ T cells sorted from blood, collected at week 0. The TCR was taken from a human donor with alopecia areata. The CDR3 DNA is TGCAGCGCCAGCGTCAAGTGGGGAACCGGGGAGCTGTTTTTT. Amino acids: CSASVKWGTGELFF.